The sequence of this T cell receptor (beta chain) was determined in a study of blood T cell repertoires in COVID-19. Study context: What the recovered Cohort 3 donors had was two negative PCRs, clearance, or symptom resolution.

Some clones are missing from TCRdb's copy, which holds only in-frame ones; the method was immunoSEQ multiplex PCR. The top ten clones hold under 20% of a sample with about 170,000 clones, 70% to 80% of them seen once. CDR1 is SGHVS and CDR2 is FQNEAQ in the germline V gene. Trimming removed 4 bases at V and 4 bases at J, with 14 bases between. The CDR3 loop spans 15 amino acids. This receptor was obtained from a woman between 70 and 85 years old in a cohort exposed to, infected with or recovered from COVID-19 (not recorded which). The sequencing sample was made of PBMCs or T cells enriched from blood (not recorded which). The rearrangement joins TRBV7-8 to TRBJ1-5; D unresolved. For the CDR3, the DNA is TGTGCCAGCAGCTGGTGGGCAGGCCTTAATCAGCCCCAGCATTTT. Translated: CASSWWAGLNQPQHF. Drawing the rest from reference TRBV7-8 and TRBJ1-5, the complete variable domain is GAGVSQSPRYKVAKRGQDVALRCDPISGHVSLFWYQQALGQGPEFLTYFQNEAQLDKSGLPSDRFFAERPEGSVSTLKIQRTQQEDSAVYLCASSWWAGLNQPQHFGDGTRLSIL.